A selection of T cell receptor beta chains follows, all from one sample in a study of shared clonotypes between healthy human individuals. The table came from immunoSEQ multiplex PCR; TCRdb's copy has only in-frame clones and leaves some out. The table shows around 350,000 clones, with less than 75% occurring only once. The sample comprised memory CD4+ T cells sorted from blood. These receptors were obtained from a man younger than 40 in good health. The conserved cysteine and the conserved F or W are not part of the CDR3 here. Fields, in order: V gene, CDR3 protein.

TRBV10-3,AISDGRKYEQY
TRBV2,ASSEATGGVEQF
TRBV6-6,ASSGDRGYGYT
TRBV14,ASSQRPSQGTDTQY
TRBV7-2,ASSLDREVAF
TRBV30,AYLLVNSGANEQF
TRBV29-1,SVEDSNYGYT
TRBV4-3,ASSPEASGSDTQY
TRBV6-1,ASSDPQNYGYT
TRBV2,ASSGRDGVYT
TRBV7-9,ASSLEGTENTGELF
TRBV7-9,ASSLQTDQPQH
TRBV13,ASSYNSYEQY
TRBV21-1,ASSKSGAYEQY
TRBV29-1,SVASGWGSGNTIY
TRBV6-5,ASRNIRLGNSPLH
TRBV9,ASSVDLGRPGYT
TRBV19,ASSLDRGPQWEQF
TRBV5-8,ASSPQAGTGIY
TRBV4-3,ASSRTNSYEQY
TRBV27,ASTRLAGAGNEQF
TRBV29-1,SDPRCRGHTQY
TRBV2,ASSEDRNTGELF
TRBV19,ASRVAGSDTQY
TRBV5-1,ASSSGQADTQY
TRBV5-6,ASSDMGFYEQY
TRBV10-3,AISESGAAYEQY
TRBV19,AGGVKGDTEAF
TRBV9,ASSAGGQTRQETQY
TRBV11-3,ASSVAAGGLDTQY
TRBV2,ASSTTGVSQPQH
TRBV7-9,ASSWTSGRETQY
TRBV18,ASSLSTDTQY
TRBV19,ASSIRAGADTQY
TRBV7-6,ASSFTGSQTQY
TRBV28,ASSFRSQGMGQPQH